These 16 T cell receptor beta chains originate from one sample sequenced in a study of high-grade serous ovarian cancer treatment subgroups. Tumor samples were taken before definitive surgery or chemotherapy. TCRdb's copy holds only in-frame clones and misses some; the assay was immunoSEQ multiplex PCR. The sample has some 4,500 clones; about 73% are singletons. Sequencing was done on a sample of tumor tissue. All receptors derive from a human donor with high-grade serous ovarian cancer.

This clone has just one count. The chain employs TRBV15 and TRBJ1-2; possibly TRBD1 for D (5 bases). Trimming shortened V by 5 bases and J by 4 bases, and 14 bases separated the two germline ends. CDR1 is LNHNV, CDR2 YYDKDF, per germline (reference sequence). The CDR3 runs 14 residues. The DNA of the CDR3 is TGTGCCACCAGCGTCGTCGGGACTGCCTATGGCTACACCTTC. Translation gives CATSVVGTAYGYTF. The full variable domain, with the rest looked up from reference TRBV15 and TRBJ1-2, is DAMVIQNPRYQVTQFGKPVTLSCSQTLNHNVMYWYQQKSSQAPKLLFHYYDKDFNNEADTPDNFQSRRPNTSFCFLDIRSPGLGDTAMYLCATSVVGTAYGYTFGSGTRLTVV.

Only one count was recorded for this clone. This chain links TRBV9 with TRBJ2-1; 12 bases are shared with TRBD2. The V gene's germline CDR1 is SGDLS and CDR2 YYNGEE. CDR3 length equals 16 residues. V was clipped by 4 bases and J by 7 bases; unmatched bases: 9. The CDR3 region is CASSSRTSGVKNEQFF. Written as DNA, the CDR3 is TGTGCCAGCAGCTCCCGGACTAGCGGGGTGAAGAATGAGCAGTTCTTC.

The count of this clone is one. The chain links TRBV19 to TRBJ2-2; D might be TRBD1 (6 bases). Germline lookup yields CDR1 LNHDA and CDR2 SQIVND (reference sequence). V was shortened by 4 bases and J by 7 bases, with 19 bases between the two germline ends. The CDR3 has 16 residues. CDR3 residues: CASSKTKGGYVGELFF. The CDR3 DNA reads TGTGCCAGTAGTAAGACCAAAGGGGGATATGTCGGGGAGCTGTTTTTT.

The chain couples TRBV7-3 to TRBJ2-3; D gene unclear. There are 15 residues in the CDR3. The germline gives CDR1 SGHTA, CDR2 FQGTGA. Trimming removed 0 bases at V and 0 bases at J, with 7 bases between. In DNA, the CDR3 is TGTGCCAGCAGCTTAACTGGCGCTAGCACAGATACGCAGTATTTT. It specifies CASSLTGASTDTQYF.

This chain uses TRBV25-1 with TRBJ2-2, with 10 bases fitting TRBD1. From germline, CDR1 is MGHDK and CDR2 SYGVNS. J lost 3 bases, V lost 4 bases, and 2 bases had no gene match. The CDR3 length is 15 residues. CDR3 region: CASSVGTGDTGELFF. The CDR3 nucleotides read TGTGCCAGCAGTGTGGGGACAGGGGACACCGGGGAGCTGTTTTTT.

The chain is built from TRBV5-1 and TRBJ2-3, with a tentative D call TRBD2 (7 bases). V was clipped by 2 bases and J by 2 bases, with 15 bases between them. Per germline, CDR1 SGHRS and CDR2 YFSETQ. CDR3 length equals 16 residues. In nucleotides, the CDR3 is TGCGCCAGCAGCTTAGGGTGGGGGGGCCTCACAGATACGCAGTATTTT. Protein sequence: CASSLGWGGLTDTQYF.

The CDR3 nucleotides read TGTGCCAGCTCACTTCAAGCCGGGACAGGGCCTGAAAAACTGTTTTTT. Translation gives CASSLQAGTGPEKLFF. The rearrangement joins TRBV18 to TRBJ1-4, with 9 positions matching TRBD1. V lost 4 bases to trimming and J lost 7 bases; unmatched junction nucleotides: 10. Germline V gene lookup returns CDR1 KGHSH and CDR2 LQKENI. There are 16 residues in the CDR3.

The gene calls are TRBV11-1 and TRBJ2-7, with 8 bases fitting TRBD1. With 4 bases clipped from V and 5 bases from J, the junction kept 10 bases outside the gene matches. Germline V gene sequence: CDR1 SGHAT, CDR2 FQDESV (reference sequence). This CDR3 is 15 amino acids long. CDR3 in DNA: TGTGCCAGCAGCTCTTGGACAGGGAGGACCAACGAGCAGTACTTC. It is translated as CASSSWTGRTNEQYF.

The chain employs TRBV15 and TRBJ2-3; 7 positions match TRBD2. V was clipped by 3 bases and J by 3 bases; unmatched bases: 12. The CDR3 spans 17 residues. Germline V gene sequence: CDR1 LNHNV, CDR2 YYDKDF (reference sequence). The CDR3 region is CATSRGSGGGRTDTQYF. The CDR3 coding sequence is TGTGCCACCAGCAGGGGGTCCGGCGGGGGAAGGACAGATACGCAGTATTTT.

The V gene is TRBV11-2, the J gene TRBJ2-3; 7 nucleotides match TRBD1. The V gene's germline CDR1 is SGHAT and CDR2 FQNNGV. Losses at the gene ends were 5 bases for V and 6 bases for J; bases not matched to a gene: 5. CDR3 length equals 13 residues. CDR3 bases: TGTGCCAGCAGCCCCTGGACAGGTGATACGCAGTATTTT. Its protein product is CASSPWTGDTQYF.

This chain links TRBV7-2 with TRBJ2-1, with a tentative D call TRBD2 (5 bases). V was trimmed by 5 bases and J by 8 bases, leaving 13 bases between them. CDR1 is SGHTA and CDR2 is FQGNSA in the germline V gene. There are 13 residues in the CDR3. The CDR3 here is CASSRSSTYEQFF. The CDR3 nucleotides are TGTGCCAGCAGCAGATCTAGCACATATGAGCAGTTCTTC.

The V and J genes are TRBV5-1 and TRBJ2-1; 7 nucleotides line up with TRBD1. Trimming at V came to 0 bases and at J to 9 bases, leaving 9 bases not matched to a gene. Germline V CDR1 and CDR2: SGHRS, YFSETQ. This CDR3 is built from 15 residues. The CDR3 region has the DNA TGCGCCAGCAGCTTGGTAAAGGGGGCGCGGAGTGAGCAGTTCTTC. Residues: CASSLVKGARSEQFF.

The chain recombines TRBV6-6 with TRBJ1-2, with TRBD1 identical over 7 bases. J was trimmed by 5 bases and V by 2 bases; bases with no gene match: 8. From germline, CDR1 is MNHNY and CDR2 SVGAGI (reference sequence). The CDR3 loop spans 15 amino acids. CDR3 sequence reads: CASSYGSVTGYGYTF. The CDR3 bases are TGTGCCAGCAGTTACGGCTCCGTGACAGGGTATGGCTACACCTTC.

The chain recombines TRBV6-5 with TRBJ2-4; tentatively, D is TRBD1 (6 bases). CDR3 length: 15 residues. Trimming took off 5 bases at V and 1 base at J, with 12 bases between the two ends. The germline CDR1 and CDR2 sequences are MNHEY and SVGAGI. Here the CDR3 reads CASSGGQGAKNIQYF. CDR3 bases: TGTGCCAGCAGTGGGGGCCAAGGGGCCAAAAACATTCAGTACTTC.

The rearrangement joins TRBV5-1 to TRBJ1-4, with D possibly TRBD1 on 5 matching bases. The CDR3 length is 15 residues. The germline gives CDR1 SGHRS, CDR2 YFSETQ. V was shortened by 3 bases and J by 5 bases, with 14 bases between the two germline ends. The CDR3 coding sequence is TGCGCCAGCAGCTCTACAGGCGGCCTAAATGAAAAACTGTTTTTT. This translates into CASSSTGGLNEKLFF. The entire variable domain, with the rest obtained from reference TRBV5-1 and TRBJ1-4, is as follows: KAGVTQTPRYLIKTRGQQVTLSCSPISGHRSVSWYQQTPGQGLQFLFEYFSETQRNKGNFPGRFSGRQFSNSRSEMNVSTLELGDSALYLCASSSTGGLNEKLFFGSGTQLSVL.

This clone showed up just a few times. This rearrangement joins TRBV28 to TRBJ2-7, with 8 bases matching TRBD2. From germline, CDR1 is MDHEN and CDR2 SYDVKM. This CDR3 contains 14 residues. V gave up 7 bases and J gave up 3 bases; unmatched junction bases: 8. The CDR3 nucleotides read TGTGCCAGCACCGCCGGGACTAGACGCTACGAGCAGTACTTC. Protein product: CASTAGTRRYEQYF.